This entry concerns a single T cell receptor (beta chain). The entry originates in a study of T cells in tumors after PD-1 blockade. As for the study in general: Patients had no prior checkpoint blockade, systemic immunosuppressants, or anti-cancer therapy within 4 weeks. Peripheral blood samples averaged 36,536 unique clonotypes and roughly 110,000 templates.

Assay used: immunoSEQ multiplex PCR; TCRdb lists only in-frame clones, some missing. The sample contains around 49,000 clones, around 85% of which appear only once. Sequencing used PBMCs, obtained before anti-PD-1 treatment. This TCR was sampled from a human donor with basal cell carcinoma.

The CDR3 nucleotides read TGCGCCAGCAGCTCCGGACAGGGTAATGAGCAGTTCTTC. As protein: CASSSGQGNEQFF. V is TRBV5-1 and J is TRBJ2-1, with 8 bases aligning to TRBD1. V lost 3 bases, J lost 7 bases, and 3 bases stayed unmatched. Per germline, CDR1 SGHRS and CDR2 YFSETQ. CDR3 length: 13 amino acids.